This T cell receptor (beta chain) was identified during a study of CD8 T cells in ankylosing spondylitis. Study results and caveats: In reactive arthritis synovial fluid and blood, some motif variants had been reported before. Ankylosing spondylitis blood seemed to carry a telltale TCR beta motif made of eight or nine highly homologous variants.

This clonotype was seen a handful of times. The target antigen is unknown. TCRdb re-derived calls from the 5' RACE reads in MiXCR, one entry per CDR3 protein. The sample includes about 330,000 distinct CDR3 sequences, 7% to 9% seen only once; the top ten take roughly 15%. The junction had 8 bases not matched to a gene; V was cut back by 4 bases and J by 3 bases. Germline V gives CDR1 SQVTM, CDR2 ANQGSEA. The CDR3 spans 14 residues. This chain links TRBV29-1 with TRBJ2-7; 8 bases map to TRBD1. Sequenced: blood, either unsorted or a sorted T cell fraction (not recorded which). This receptor was obtained from a male donor with ankylosing spondylitis. CDR3 region: CSVVSNRGVYEQYF. CDR3 coding DNA: TGCAGCGTTGTCAGTAACAGGGGGGTCTACGAGCAGTACTTC.